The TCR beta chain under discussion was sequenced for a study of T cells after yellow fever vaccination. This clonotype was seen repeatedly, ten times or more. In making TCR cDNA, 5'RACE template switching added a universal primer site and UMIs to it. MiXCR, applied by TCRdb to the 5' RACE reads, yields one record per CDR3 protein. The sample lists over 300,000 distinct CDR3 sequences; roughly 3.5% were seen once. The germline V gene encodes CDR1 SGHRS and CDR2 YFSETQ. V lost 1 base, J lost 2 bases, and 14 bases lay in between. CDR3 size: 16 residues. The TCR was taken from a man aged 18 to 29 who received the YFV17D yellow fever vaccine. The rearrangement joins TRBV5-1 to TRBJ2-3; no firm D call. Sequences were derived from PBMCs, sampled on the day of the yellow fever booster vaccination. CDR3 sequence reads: CASSLPAESLTDTQYF. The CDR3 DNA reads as TGCGCCAGCAGCTTGCCCGCTGAAAGCCTCACAGATACGCAGTATTTT.